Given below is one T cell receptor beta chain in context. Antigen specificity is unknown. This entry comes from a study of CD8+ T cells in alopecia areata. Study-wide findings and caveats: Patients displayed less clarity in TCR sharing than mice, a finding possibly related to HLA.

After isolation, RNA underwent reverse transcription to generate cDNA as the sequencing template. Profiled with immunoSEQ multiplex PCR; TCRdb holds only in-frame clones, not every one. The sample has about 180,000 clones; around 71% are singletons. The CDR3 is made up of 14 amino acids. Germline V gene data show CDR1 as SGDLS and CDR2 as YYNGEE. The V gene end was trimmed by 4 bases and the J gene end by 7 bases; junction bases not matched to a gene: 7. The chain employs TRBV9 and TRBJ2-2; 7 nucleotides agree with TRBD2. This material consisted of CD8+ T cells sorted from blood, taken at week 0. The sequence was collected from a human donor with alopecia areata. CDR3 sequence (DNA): TGTGCCAGCAGCCCCTGGGGGGGTATCGGGGAGCTGTTTTTT. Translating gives CASSPWGGIGELFF.